Below, 7 T cell receptor beta chains from the same sample are listed, as sequenced in a study of control samples from healthy donors and cancer patients. Repertoires were generated with immunoSEQ multiplex PCR, while TCRdb's copy carries only in-frame clones and drops some. The sample includes approximately 53,000 clones, 80% to 95% of them seen just once. The sequenced sample consisted of PBMCs. Receptors originate from a young man with colorectal cancer.

The genes are TRBV18 and TRBJ1-5; D is possibly TRBD1 (5 bases). The CDR3 covers 14 residues. Between the trimmed V and J ends, which lost 4 bases and 7 bases, there was a span of 14 bases. Germline V CDR1 and CDR2: KGHSH, LQKENI. As DNA, the CDR3 is TGTGCCAGCTCACAACAGCGCGGGGACCAGCCCCAGCATTTT. It is translated as CASSQQRGDQPQHF.

The chain is built from TRBV25-1 and TRBJ2-3, with 15 positions matching TRBD2. Germline lookup yields CDR1 MGHDK and CDR2 SYGVNS. The CDR3 consists of 16 residues. With V trimmed by 3 bases and J by 5 bases, 3 bases remained unmatched. CDR3 residues: CASSDQGLAGGDTQYF. In nucleotides, the CDR3 is TGTGCCAGCAGTGATCAGGGACTAGCGGGGGGAGATACGCAGTATTTT.

The V call is TRBV4-1, the J call TRBJ2-1; 8 bases are a match to TRBD2. Per the germline V gene, CDR1 is MGHRA and CDR2 is YSYEKL. The CDR3 is 16 residues long. The trim removed 4 bases at V and 0 bases at J, leaving 5 bases unmatched. The CDR3, as DNA: TGCGCCAGCAGCCCGGAGCGGGAGAGCTCCTACAATGAGCAGTTCTTC. Its translation is CASSPERESSYNEQFF.

The gene calls are TRBV2 and TRBJ2-3; TRBD2 agrees at 11 bases. This CDR3 comprises 15 residues. Germline lookup yields CDR1 SNHLY and CDR2 FYNNEI. Trimming took 8 bases from V and 6 from J; bases not matched to a gene: 10. The CDR3 spells CASSRASGGMDTQYF. Written as DNA, the CDR3 is TGTGCCAGCTCCCGGGCTAGCGGGGGGATGGATACGCAGTATTTT.

In DNA, the CDR3 is TGTGCCACCAACCTCGGACAGACAGATACGCAGTATTTT. Protein: CATNLGQTDTQYF. This chain joins TRBV15 and TRBJ2-3; TRBD1 might be the D (6 bases). The V and J ends lost 7 bases and 3 bases respectively, with 11 bases between them. The CDR3 contains 13 residues. Germline CDR1 is LNHNV and CDR2 is YYDKDF (reference sequence). The full variable domain, in which reference TRBV15 and TRBJ2-3 provide the parts outside the CDR3, is DAMVIQNPRYQVTQFGKPVTLSCSQTLNHNVMYWYQQKSSQAPKLLFHYYDKDFNNEADTPDNFQSRRPNTSFCFLDIRSPGLGDTAMYLCATNLGQTDTQYFGPGTRLTVL.

V usage is TRBV6-2 or TRBV6-3 and J usage is TRBJ2-7, with D perhaps TRBD1 (5 bases). Germline assignment: CDR1 MNHEY and CDR2 SVGEGT. Trimming cost V 6 bases and J 4 bases, with 10 bases left between them. There are 12 residues in the CDR3. CDR3 in amino acids: CASSPSGYEQYF. In DNA, the CDR3 is TGTGCCAGCAGCCCATCAGGGTACGAGCAGTACTTC.

The chain employs TRBV14 and TRBJ1-4; D uncertain. V was cut by 0 bases and J by 0 bases, with 14 bases left in between. Per the germline V gene, CDR1 is SGHDN and CDR2 is FVKESK. This CDR3 contains 18 residues. DNA for the CDR3: TGTGCCAGCAGCCAAGAAGGCGAAGCCTTTGCAACTAATGAAAAACTGTTTTTT. Translated: CASSQEGEAFATNEKLFF.